The present entry profiles one T cell receptor beta chain with its context. The Seattle site enrolled patients during active infection and followed them longitudinally. This sample was included in a study of blood T cell repertoires in COVID-19. As for the study in general: Collection of acute and convalescent COVID-19 samples took place in the United States, Italy and Spain. T cells, B-cell-depleted T cells, or PBMCs supplied cDNA or gDNA.

V was clipped by 5 bases and J by 9 bases, with 14 bases between them. Germline V gives CDR1 SNHLY, CDR2 FYNNEI. This CDR3 has 14 amino acids. In the authors' methods: Amplified reference gene primers provided the basis for estimating nucleated cell counts. Sequenced by immunoSEQ multiplex PCR; TCRdb stores in-frame clones only, minus some. The DNA gave D and trimming, while V, J and clone size come from that table. The data show 300,000 to 350,000 clones, with more than 70% seen just once and around 4% held by the top ten. The sequencing sample was made of peripheral blood. The sequence was obtained from an older woman with COVID-19, enrolled during active disease. The genes are TRBV2 and TRBJ1-6, with unresolved D. The CDR3 nucleotides are TGTGCCAGCAGTCCGTCCTCAGGTTCTTCACCCCTCCACTTT. It yields the protein CASSPSSGSSPLHF.